A selection of T cell receptor beta chains follows, all from one sample in a study of early T cells in non-severe SARS-CoV-2 infection. MiXCR, run by TCRdb on the 5' RACE reads, gives a single entry per CDR3 protein. The sample carries tens of thousands of distinct CDR3 sequences, just under 15% recorded once. Specimen: whole blood, collected at baseline. The receptors here all came from an adult who was a healthcare worker with PCR-confirmed SARS-CoV-2 infection or an uninfected control (not recorded which). Each CDR3 is given with its conserved first and last residue. The D gene is left open where the match is weak. The size entry is marked missing in some rows and otherwise reads once, few, many or a size class.

>-|TRBV5-4|13|few|TRBJ2-7
CASSRDSLYEQYF
TGTGCCAGCAGCCGTGACAGTCTCTACGAGCAGTACTTC
>TRBD2|TRBV2|17|-|TRBJ2-1
CASSESSGRSSYNEQFF
TGTGCCAGCAGTGAATCTAGCGGGAGAAGCTCCTACAATGAGCAGTTCTTC
>-|TRBV6-1|14|medium-sized|TRBJ1-2
CASSLRLGPNGYTF
TGTGCCAGCAGCCTAAGGTTGGGTCCGAATGGCTACACCTTC
>TRBD2|TRBV29-1|13|-|TRBJ2-3
CSAEGLAGVTQYF
TGCAGCGCCGAAGGTCTAGCGGGAGTTACGCAGTATTTT
>-|TRBV6-6|17|many|TRBJ1-4
CASSPGRLLHIGEKLFF
TGTGCCAGCAGTCCGGGCCGACTTCTTCATATCGGTGAAAAACTGTTTTTT
>TRBD2|TRBV6-1|11|-|TRBJ2-7
CASSEGLADHF
TGTGCCAGCAGCGAGGGACTAGCCGACCACTTC
>TRBD2|TRBV5-1|18|-|TRBJ2-2
CASSYAGGRVPNTGELFF
TGCGCCAGCAGCTATGCGGGGGGGCGAGTCCCGAACACCGGGGAGCTGTTTTTT
>-|TRBV6-2/TRBV6-3|13|few|TRBJ2-3
CASSDRSTDTQYF
TGTGCCAGCAGTGACAGGAGCACAGATACGCAGTATTTT
>-|TRBV21-1|12|-|TRBJ1-1
CASSKPLLGAFF
TGTGCCAGCAGCAAGCCGCTTTTGGGGGCTTTCTTT
>-|TRBV28|11|-|TRBJ1-1
CASKAQSEAFF
TGTGCCAGCAAGGCACAGTCTGAAGCTTTCTTT
>-|TRBV20-1|12|-|TRBJ1-4
CSARGNNEKLFF
TGCAGTGCTAGAGGGAATAACGAAAAACTGTTTTTT
>-|TRBV7-3|15|many|TRBJ2-1
CASSLGLGSYNEQFF
TGTGCCAGCAGCTTAGGTCTGGGGTCATACAATGAGCAGTTCTTC
>-|TRBV24-1|9|few|TRBJ1-2
CATNYGYTF
TGTGCCACCAATTATGGCTACACCTTC
>-|TRBV5-1|15|-|TRBJ2-3
CASSPGIHETDTQYF
TGCGCCAGCAGCCCCGGGATCCACGAAACAGATACGCAGTATTTT
>TRBD1|TRBV3-1|14|-|TRBJ1-2
CASSRNTGGNGYTF
TGTGCCAGCAGCCGAAATACAGGGGGCAATGGCTACACCTTC
>-|TRBV7-9|14|many|TRBJ1-2
CASSSGHPLVGYTF
TGTGCCAGCAGCTCTGGCCACCCCCTGGTCGGCTACACCTTC
>TRBD2|TRBV20-1|15|many|TRBJ2-5
CSATRLAGEVETQYF
TGCAGTGCGACCCGACTAGCGGGTGAGGTTGAGACCCAGTACTTC
>-|TRBV11-1|13|-|TRBJ2-3
CASSSLSLDTQYF
TGTGCCAGCAGCTCTCTTTCTCTGGATACGCAGTATTTT
>TRBD1|TRBV5-1|16|many|TRBJ1-2
CAGVPGQGSQIYGYTF
TGCGCCGGAGTACCGGGACAGGGCTCCCAAATCTATGGCTACACCTTC
>-|TRBV10-3|12|few|TRBJ2-7
CAISEQSYEQYF
TGTGCCATCAGTGAACAGTCCTACGAGCAGTACTTC
>-|TRBV13|15|few|TRBJ2-7
CASSSGPSRSYEQYF
TGTGCCAGCAGTTCTGGCCCATCACGCTCCTACGAGCAGTACTTC
>-|TRBV11-1|15|-|TRBJ2-1
CASSQSRQNYNEQFF
TGTGCCAGCAGCCAGTCCCGACAGAACTACAATGAGCAGTTCTTC
>-|TRBV7-3|12|-|TRBJ2-2
CASSWDEGELFF
TGTGCCAGCAGCTGGGACGAGGGGGAGCTGTTTTTT
>-|TRBV5-1|15|few|TRBJ1-1
CASTMDGFSGTEAFF
TGCGCCAGCACCATGGACGGATTTTCGGGGACTGAAGCTTTCTTT
>-|TRBV18|14|many|TRBJ2-6
CASSPPSGANVLTF
TGTGCCAGCAGCCCCCCATCGGGGGCCAACGTCCTGACTTTC
>-|TRBV5-1|15|few|TRBJ2-5
CASSPDGLGRETQYF
TGCGCCAGCAGTCCAGACGGGCTAGGGAGAGAGACCCAGTACTTC
>-|TRBV7-2|15|-|TRBJ2-2
CASSKTPGNTGELFF
TGTGCCAGCAGCAAAACACCGGGCAACACCGGGGAGCTGTTTTTT
>TRBD2|TRBV15|14|-|TRBJ2-5
CATSSGGLQETQYF
TGTGCCACCAGCAGCGGGGGACTACAAGAGACCCAGTACTTC
>TRBD2|TRBV10-3|13|-|TRBJ2-7
CATLSGGSSEEYF
TGTGCCACCCTTAGCGGGGGCTCCTCTGAGGAGTACTTC
>TRBD1|TRBV7-3|15|few|TRBJ1-1
CASSLTTGGSTEAFF
TGTGCCAGCAGCTTAACTACAGGGGGTAGCACTGAAGCTTTCTTT
>-|TRBV2|11|-|TRBJ2-7
CASQASYEQYF
TGTGCCAGCCAGGCTTCCTACGAGCAGTACTTC
>-|TRBV6-6|14|-|TRBJ1-4
CASIRDLTNEKLFF
TGTGCCAGCATCAGGGATCTCACTAATGAAAAACTGTTTTTT
>-|TRBV6-6|15|-|TRBJ1-4
CASSGGGRAYEKLFF
TGTGCCAGCAGTGGGGGGGGCAGGGCTTATGAAAAACTGTTTTTT
>TRBD1|TRBV20-1|14|many|TRBJ1-6
CSAQSGQGNSPLHF
TGCAGTGCCCAATCGGGACAGGGTAATTCACCCCTCCACTTT
>-|TRBV18|12|few|TRBJ2-3
CASGVVTDTQYF
TGTGCCAGCGGGGTAGTGACAGATACGCAGTATTTT
>TRBD2|TRBV20-1|16|-|TRBJ2-1
CSARVLAGALYNEQFF
TGCAGTGCTAGAGTCCTAGCGGGGGCCTTATACAATGAGCAGTTCTTC
>-|TRBV18|13|-|TRBJ2-7
CASTGIFSYEQYF
TGTGCCAGTACAGGGATTTTTTCCTACGAGCAGTACTTC